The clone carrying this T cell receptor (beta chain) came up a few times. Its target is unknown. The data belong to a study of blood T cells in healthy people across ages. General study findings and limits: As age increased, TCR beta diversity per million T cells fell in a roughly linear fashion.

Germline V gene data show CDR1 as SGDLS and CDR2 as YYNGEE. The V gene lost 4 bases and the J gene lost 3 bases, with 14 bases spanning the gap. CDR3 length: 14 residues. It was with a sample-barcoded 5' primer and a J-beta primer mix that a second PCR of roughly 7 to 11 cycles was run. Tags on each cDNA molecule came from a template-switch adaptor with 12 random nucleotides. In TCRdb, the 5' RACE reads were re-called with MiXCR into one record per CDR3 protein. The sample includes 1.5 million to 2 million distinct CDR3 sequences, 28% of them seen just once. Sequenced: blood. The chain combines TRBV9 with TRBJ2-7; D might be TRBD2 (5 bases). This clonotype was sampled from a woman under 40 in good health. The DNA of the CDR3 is TGTGCCAGCAGCCCCCGGACTGGGATCTACGAGCAGTACTTC. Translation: CASSPRTGIYEQYF. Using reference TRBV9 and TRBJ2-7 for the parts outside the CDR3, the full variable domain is DSGVTQTPKHLITATGQRVTLRCSPRSGDLSVYWYQQSLDQGLQFLIQYYNGEERAKGNILERFSAQQFPDLHSELNLSSLELGDSALYFCASSPRTGIYEQYFGPGTRLTVT.